These 5 T cell receptor beta chains originate from one sample sequenced in a study of CD8+ T cells in alopecia areata (dated by TCRdb to between 2018 and 2020). The library relied on the immunoSEQ multiplex PCR assay. For TCR sequencing, RNA was extracted from every sample and reverse transcribed into cDNA to serve as template. TCRdb holds this immuneACCESS table with in-frame rearrangements only. Some clones are missing; in checked studies, unresolved V genes explain under half, and the rest has no known cause. The sample yields 150,000 to 250,000 clones; 58% were counted once. The ten largest clones take up approximately 5.1% of the sample. Read against the paper, the sample's time point label means: roughly 26 weeks on oral tofacitinib. The treatment or condition tag for this specimen amounts to: oral pan-JAK inhibitor, 5-10 mg twice daily. This material consisted of CD4+ T cells sorted from blood, taken at week 24, from a patient treated with tofacitinib. These receptors were taken from a human donor with alopecia areata.

J is TRBJ1-4 and V is TRBV7-2, with unresolved D. In germline, CDR1 is SGHTA, CDR2 FQGNSA. The CDR3 totals 15 residues. V was shortened by 0 bases and J by 8 bases, with 13 bases between the two germline ends. The CDR3 DNA sequence: TGTGCCAGCAGCTTAGCCGGCAGAGTTGGGGAAAAACTGTTTTTT. Its protein is CASSLAGRVGEKLFF.

This chain links TRBV30 with TRBJ2-5, with D possibly TRBD2 on 5 matching bases. The V and J ends lost 0 bases and 5 bases respectively, with 19 bases between them. This CDR3 contains 16 residues. Per the germline V gene, CDR1 is GTSNPN and CDR2 is SVGIG (reference sequence). Written as DNA, the CDR3 is TGTGCCTGGAGTGTACCCGTCGGGGTAGCTGGGGAGACCCAGTACTTC. Amino acids: CAWSVPVGVAGETQYF.

This rearrangement joins TRBV7-9 to TRBJ2-1; 12 bases are shared with TRBD2. The germline V gene has CDR1 SEHNR and CDR2 FQNEAQ (reference sequence). V was clipped by 5 bases and J by 4 bases; unmatched bases: 6. The CDR3 runs 16 residues. The CDR3 reads CASSPLTSGGYNEQFF. In nucleotides, the CDR3 is TGTGCCAGCAGCCCACTGACTAGCGGGGGATACAATGAGCAGTTCTTC.

This chain joins TRBV29-1 and TRBJ2-5; D unclear. The V and J ends lost 3 bases and 4 bases respectively, with 9 bases between them. The CDR3 spans 12 residues. The germline V gene encodes CDR1 SQVTM and CDR2 ANQGSEA. The CDR3 protein is CSVEASGETQYF. The CDR3 region has the DNA TGCAGCGTTGAGGCTAGTGGAGAGACCCAGTACTTC. The full variable domain, rest sourced from reference TRBV29-1 and TRBJ2-5, is SAVISQKPSRDICQRGTSLTIQCQVDSQVTMMFWYRQQPGQSLTLIATANQGSEATYESGFVIDKFPISRPNLTFSTLTVSNMSPEDSSIYLCSVEASGETQYFGPGTRLLVL.

The chain links TRBV9 to TRBJ2-3; the match to TRBD2 covers 7 bases. CDR3 length: 16 amino acids. With 4 bases clipped from V and 4 bases from J, the junction kept 12 bases outside the gene matches. The germline gives CDR1 SGDLS, CDR2 YYNGEE. In DNA, the CDR3 is TGTGCCAGCAGCCCGATACTTGCGGGAGTGGCAGATACGCAGTATTTT. Its translation is CASSPILAGVADTQYF. The variable domain in full, completed from reference TRBV9 and TRBJ2-3, reads DSGVTQTPKHLITATGQRVTLRCSPRSGDLSVYWYQQSLDQGLQFLIQYYNGEERAKGNILERFSAQQFPDLHSELNLSSLELGDSALYFCASSPILAGVADTQYFGPGTRLTVL.